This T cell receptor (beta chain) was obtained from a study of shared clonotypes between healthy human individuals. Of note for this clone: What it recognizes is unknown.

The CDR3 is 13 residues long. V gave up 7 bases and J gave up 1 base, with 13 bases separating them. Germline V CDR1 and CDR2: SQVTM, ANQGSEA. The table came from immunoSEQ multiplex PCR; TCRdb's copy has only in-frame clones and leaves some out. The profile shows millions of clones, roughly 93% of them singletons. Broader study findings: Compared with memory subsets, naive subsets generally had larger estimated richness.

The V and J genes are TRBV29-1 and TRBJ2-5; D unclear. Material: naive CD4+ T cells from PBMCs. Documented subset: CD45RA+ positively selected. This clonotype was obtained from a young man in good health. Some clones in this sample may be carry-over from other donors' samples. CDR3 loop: CSGTDRIQETQYF. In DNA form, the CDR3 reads TGCAGCGGGACGGACCGAATCCAAGAGACCCAGTACTTC.